A selection of T cell receptor beta chains follows, all from one sample in a study of blood T cells in healthy people across ages. One entry per CDR3 protein results from TCRdb running MiXCR on the 5' RACE reads. The repertoire has hundreds of thousands of distinct CDR3 sequences, about 51% of them found once; the top ten carry roughly 14%. Sequenced material: blood. All receptors derive from a woman older than 75 in good health. CDR3s include the opening cysteine and the closing phenylalanine or tryptophan. The order of the fields is CDR3 protein, CDR3 DNA, V gene, clone size, J gene, D gene. The D gene is left open where the match is weak. For some rows the clone size is stated as once, few or many, or as a class when expanded; others skip it.

CDR3: CASSQGLAGIGAQYF; DNA: TGCGCCAGCAGCCAAGGTCTAGCGGGGATTGGGGCGCAGTATTTT; V: TRBV4-1; size: NA; J: TRBJ2-3; D: TRBD2
CDR3: CSVAGLSAAETQYF; DNA: TGCAGCGTGGCGGGACTCTCGGCGGCCGAGACCCAGTACTTC; V: TRBV29-1; size: few; J: TRBJ2-5; D: NA
CDR3: CASSPGLDQETQYF; DNA: TGTGCCAGCAGCCCCGGACTAGACCAAGAGACCCAGTACTTC; V: TRBV7-9; size: NA; J: TRBJ2-5; D: TRBD2
CDR3: CAGGQGHSGANVLTF; DNA: TGTGCCGGAGGACAGGGACACTCTGGGGCCAACGTCCTGACTTTC; V: TRBV2; size: many; J: TRBJ2-6; D: TRBD1
CDR3: CASSATSGRATTGELFF; DNA: TGCGCCAGCAGCGCTACTAGCGGGAGGGCCACGACCGGGGAGCTGTTTTTT; V: TRBV4-1; size: NA; J: TRBJ2-2; D: TRBD2
CDR3: CASSEAGSSTDTQYF; DNA: TGTGCCAGCAGTGAAGCAGGATCTAGCACAGATACGCAGTATTTT; V: TRBV2; size: many; J: TRBJ2-3; D: NA
CDR3: CASSLELAAYEQYF; DNA: TGTGCCAGCAGTTTGGAACTAGCGGCATACGAGCAGTACTTC; V: TRBV27; size: NA; J: TRBJ2-7; D: TRBD2
CDR3: CASRVAGEHIQYF; DNA: TGTGCCAGCAGGGTAGCGGGAGAGCACATTCAGTACTTC; V: TRBV12-3/TRBV12-4; size: few; J: TRBJ2-4; D: TRBD2
CDR3: CAISERSTSGVETQYF; DNA: TGTGCCATCAGTGAGCGATCGACTAGCGGGGTAGAGACCCAGTACTTC; V: TRBV10-3; size: NA; J: TRBJ2-5; D: TRBD2
CDR3: CASSYSNRGYEQYF; DNA: TGTGCCAGCAGTTACTCGAACAGGGGCTACGAGCAGTACTTC; V: TRBV6-6; size: few; J: TRBJ2-7; D: TRBD1
CDR3: CASTPGASGNTIYF; DNA: TGTGCCAGCACCCCAGGGGCGTCTGGAAACACCATATATTTT; V: TRBV25-1; size: NA; J: TRBJ1-3; D: NA
CDR3: CASSNPRSEQFF; DNA: TGTGCCAGCAGCAACCCCCGTAGTGAGCAGTTCTTC; V: TRBV5-6; size: many; J: TRBJ2-1; D: NA
CDR3: CASSLNAFRSDTQYF; DNA: TGTGCCAGCAGCCTTAATGCGTTTAGGTCAGATACGCAGTATTTT; V: TRBV12-3/TRBV12-4; size: once; J: TRBJ2-3; D: NA
CDR3: CASSASRGAGANVLTF; DNA: TGTGCCAGCAGTGCCTCCCGGGGGGCTGGGGCCAACGTCCTGACTTTC; V: TRBV2; size: NA; J: TRBJ2-6; D: TRBD2
CDR3: CAISNPRTDTQYF; DNA: TGTGCCATCAGCAACCCGAGAACAGATACGCAGTATTTT; V: TRBV10-3; size: few; J: TRBJ2-3; D: NA
CDR3: CASSLPWTYHGYTF; DNA: TGCGCCAGCAGCTTGCCCTGGACATACCATGGCTACACCTTC; V: TRBV5-1; size: NA; J: TRBJ1-2; D: NA
CDR3: CASSRGTNNEQFF; DNA: TGTGCCAGCTCCCGGGGGACAAACAATGAGCAGTTCTTC; V: TRBV18; size: many; J: TRBJ2-1; D: NA
CDR3: CASSQDTGPPAETQYF; DNA: TGTGCCAGCAGCCAAGATACAGGACCTCCGGCGGAGACCCAGTACTTC; V: TRBV14; size: NA; J: TRBJ2-5; D: NA
CDR3: CASSVTRSRGPLEAFF; DNA: TGTGCCAGCAGTGTGACGCGCAGCCGGGGACCACTTGAAGCTTTCTTT; V: TRBV2; size: NA; J: TRBJ1-1; D: NA
CDR3: CASSLVAGGDYGHTF; DNA: TGTGCCAGCAGCTTAGTGGCAGGGGGCGATTATGGCCACACCTTC; V: TRBV7-2; size: NA; J: TRBJ1-2; D: TRBD1
CDR3: CASSPGTATYGYTF; DNA: TGTGCCAGCAGCCCCGGGACAGCAACGTATGGCTACACCTTC; V: TRBV28; size: NA; J: TRBJ1-2; D: TRBD1
CDR3: CAIRGTEDTEAFF; DNA: TGTGCCATCAGGGGGACAGAGGACACTGAAGCTTTCTTT; V: TRBV10-3; size: NA; J: TRBJ1-1; D: TRBD1
CDR3: CASTQSSGSPGELFF; DNA: TGTGCCAGCACCCAGTCTAGCGGGAGTCCCGGGGAGCTGTTTTTT; V: TRBV7-2; size: NA; J: TRBJ2-2; D: TRBD2
CDR3: CSASDYPNEQFF; DNA: TGCAGCGCCTCGGACTATCCGAATGAGCAGTTCTTC; V: TRBV29-1; size: many; J: TRBJ2-1; D: NA
CDR3: CASSTRQDHTQYF; DNA: TGTGCCAGCAGCACGCGACAGGACCATACGCAGTATTTT; V: TRBV7-3; size: many; J: TRBJ2-3; D: NA
CDR3: CASSQRGGTGVYEQYF; DNA: TGTGCCAGCAGCCAGCGTGGCGGGACAGGGGTGTACGAGCAGTACTTC; V: TRBV28; size: once; J: TRBJ2-7; D: TRBD1
CDR3: CASSLAGLSYNEQFF; DNA: TGTGCCAGCAGCTTAGCGGGTTTATCCTACAATGAGCAGTTCTTC; V: TRBV7-2; size: many; J: TRBJ2-1; D: NA
CDR3: CASTPGRGFAYEQYF; DNA: TGTGCCAGCACCCCGGGTCGGGGGTTCGCCTACGAGCAGTACTTC; V: TRBV6-6; size: NA; J: TRBJ2-7; D: NA